This TCR beta chain was captured in a study of CD4 T cell repertoires in COVID-19. Measured with immunoSEQ multiplex PCR; TCRdb has only the in-frame clones, and not every one. Found here are 20,000 to 25,000 clones, 87% of them singletons; the top ten hold approximately 0.6%. The ends lost 5 bases at V and 2 bases at J; junction bases unmatched: 6. This CDR3 spans 15 amino acids. Per germline, CDR1 SNHLY and CDR2 FYNNEI. Sequencing was done directly on freshly isolated, uncultured memory T cells. This clone was seen a handful of times. The J gene is TRBJ1-5, the V gene TRBV2; the match to TRBD1 covers 7 bases. The TCR sequence derives from a human donor who had COVID-19. The sequences come from central memory CD4+ T cells from blood, collected before the COVID-19 pandemic. The CDR3 is CASSSDGQGNQPQHF. The CDR3 nucleotides read TGTGCCAGCAGTTCGGATGGACAGGGCAATCAGCCCCAGCATTTT.